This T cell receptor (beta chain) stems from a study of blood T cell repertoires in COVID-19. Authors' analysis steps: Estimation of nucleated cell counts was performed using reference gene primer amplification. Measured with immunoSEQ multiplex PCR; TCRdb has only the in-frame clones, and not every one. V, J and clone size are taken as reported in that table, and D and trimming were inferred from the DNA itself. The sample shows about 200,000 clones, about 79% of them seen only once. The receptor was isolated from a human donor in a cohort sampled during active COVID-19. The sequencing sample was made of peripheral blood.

The CDR3 bases are TGCGCCAGCAGTGTACAAAGCTCCTACGAGCAGTACTTC. Protein product: CASSVQSSYEQYF. V gene TRBV10-2 combines with J gene TRBJ2-7; D gene ambiguous. The V end lost 4 bases, the J end lost 0 bases, and 7 bases lay between the germline ends. This CDR3 contains 13 residues. Germline CDR1 reads WSHSY; CDR2 reads SAAADI.